Below, 5 T cell receptor beta chains from the same sample are listed, as sequenced in a study of CD8 T cells in cerebrospinal fluid in Alzheimer's disease. TCRdb derives one entry per CDR3 protein from the 10x single-cell sequencing reads, leaving out DNA. The sample totals about 1,500 distinct CDR3 sequences; its top ten clones hold about 6.1%. Sequenced: cerebrospinal fluid. Every receptor here comes from a human donor in good health.

Frequency places this clonotype as medium-sized (0.01 to 0.1%). The chain is built from TRBV20-1 and TRBJ1-2; absent DNA, TCRdb's TRBD1 call cannot be checked. CDR1 is DFQATT and CDR2 is SNEGSKA in the germline V gene (reference sequence). The CDR3 length is 13 residues. Here the CDR3 reads CSAPTGSGRGYTF.

The J gene is TRBJ1-3, the V gene TRBV27. The CDR3 has 18 amino acids. Germline CDR1 MNHEY, CDR2 SMNVEV (reference sequence). CDR3 sequence: CASSMVGSRYPSGNTIYF.

This clonotype is deemed medium-sized (0.01 to 0.1%) by its frequency. This chain links TRBV7-8 with TRBJ1-5; TCRdb calls TRBD1, which cannot be checked without DNA. Germline-derived CDR1 and CDR2 are SGHVS and FQNEAQ. The CDR3 spans 14 residues. The CDR3 sequence is CASSQQGNNQPQHF.

This clonotype is medium-sized by frequency. The J gene is TRBJ2-5, the V gene TRBV6-1; TCRdb's D call, TRBD1, is unchecked because there is no DNA. Germline CDR1 MNHNS, CDR2 SASEGT. This CDR3 is built from 15 residues. CDR3 protein: CASMKVGGRSETQYF.

This clonotype counts as large (0.1 to 1%) by frequency. This chain connects TRBV7-2 to TRBJ2-1. Per the germline V gene, CDR1 is SGHTA and CDR2 is FQGNSA. CDR3 length: 15 amino acids. CDR3 loop: CASSLQVRPIDEQFF.